The 30 T cell receptor beta chains presented below share a single source sample, sequenced in a study of control samples from healthy donors and cancer patients. Using immunoSEQ multiplex PCR, the repertoire was profiled, and TCRdb retains in-frame clones only, with some absent. Among under 450,000 clones listed, 90% were seen once. Source material: PBMCs. The receptor source for this set is a man in his forties with head and neck cancer.

The chain joins TRBV5-1 to TRBJ1-2, with TRBD1 as a possible D gene (5 bases). This CDR3 region has 14 residues. Trimming took off 9 bases at V and 8 bases at J, with 23 bases between the two ends. Germline CDR1 SGHRS, CDR2 YFSETQ. The CDR3 reads CANKPRGGMEGYTF. The DNA of the CDR3 is TGCGCCAACAAGCCCCGCGGGGGAATGGAGGGCTACACCTTC.

J is TRBJ1-1 and V is TRBV29-1, with 8 bases identical to TRBD1. The germline CDR1 and CDR2 sequences are SQVTM and ANQGSEA. J gave up 4 bases and V 5 bases, and 6 bases lay outside the gene matches. The CDR3 contains 13 residues. The CDR3 DNA reads TGCAGCGTTCCGGACAGGGATGGCACTGAAGCTTTCTTT. Residues: CSVPDRDGTEAFF.

This clone was seen only once. The V gene is TRBV19, the J gene TRBJ2-2; weak D call: TRBD2 (5 bases). The CDR3 has 13 residues. Between the trimmed V and J ends, which lost 10 bases and 3 bases, there was a span of 12 bases. Germline lookup yields CDR1 LNHDA and CDR2 SQIVND (reference sequence). CDR3 DNA: TGTGCCACCACCAGGCGGGACACCGGGGAGCTGTTTTTT. Translating gives CATTRRDTGELFF. The full variable domain, completed using reference TRBV19 and TRBJ2-2, is DGGITQSPKYLFRKEGQNVTLSCEQNLNHDAMYWYRQDPGQGLRLIYYSQIVNDFQKGDIAEGYSVSREKKESFPLTVTSAQKNPTAFYLCATTRRDTGELFFGEGSRLTVL.

The chain couples TRBV4-1 to TRBJ2-1; 10 bases map to TRBD1. The CDR3 runs to 19 residues. The V gene end was trimmed by 4 bases and the J gene end by 5 bases; junction bases not matched to a gene: 17. In germline, CDR1 is MGHRA, CDR2 YSYEKL. CDR3 sequence: CASSRTYYKTGTGDNEQFF. CDR3 DNA sequence: TGCGCCAGCAGCCGTACTTACTACAAGACCGGGACAGGGGACAATGAGCAGTTCTTC.

The V gene is TRBV2, the J gene TRBJ2-5; tentatively, D is TRBD2 (5 bases). Trimming took off 6 bases at V and 1 base at J, with 12 bases between the two ends. The CDR3 is made up of 14 amino acids. CDR1 is SNHLY, CDR2 FYNNEI, per germline. In DNA form, the CDR3 reads TGTGCCAGCAGCGAATTAACTAGCCAAGAGACCCAGTACTTC. Its protein is CASSELTSQETQYF.

A few counts support this clone. The chain joins TRBV25-1 to TRBJ1-2; no clear D. The germline V gene encodes CDR1 MGHDK and CDR2 SYGVNS. V gave up 5 bases and J gave up 8 bases, with 9 bases separating them. This CDR3 has 11 amino acids. The CDR3 DNA follows: TGTGCCAGCAGTCTAGGGAGCGGCTACACCTTC. Protein product: CASSLGSGYTF.

The chain combines TRBV11-2 with TRBJ1-1, with 7 bases identical to TRBD1. This CDR3 region has 15 residues. Looked up from germline, CDR1 is SGHAT and CDR2 is FQNNGV. V lost 5 bases, J lost 1 base, and 7 bases stayed unmatched. CDR3 coding DNA: TGTGCCAGCAGCCCTGCCGGGACAGCGAACACTGAAGCTTTCTTT. Translated: CASSPAGTANTEAFF.

This clone was seen a few times. The chain combines TRBV4-2 with TRBJ1-4; 7 bases agree with TRBD1. The CDR3 length is 16 residues. The germline V gene encodes CDR1 LGHNA and CDR2 YNFKEQ. V trimming: 0 bases; J trimming: 5 bases; junction bases outside the gene matches: 6. The CDR3 bases are TGTGCCAGCAGCCAAGAAGAGGGGGCGCCGAATGAAAAACTGTTTTTT. It specifies CASSQEEGAPNEKLFF.

The DNA of the CDR3 is TGTGCCAGCTGGCCAACAGGAGGGGGGACTGAAGCTTTCTTT. Translated: CASWPTGGGTEAFF. The V gene is TRBV6-5, the J gene TRBJ1-1; D possibly corresponds to TRBD1 (6 bases). V lost 8 bases to trimming and J lost 5 bases, with 18 bases between them. The CDR3 totals 14 residues. The germline gives CDR1 MNHEY, CDR2 SVGAGI.

The chain recombines TRBV20-1 with TRBJ1-1; no definite D call. The germline V and J ends were trimmed by 1 base and 7 bases, with 7 bases remaining between them. CDR3 length: 11 amino acids. Looked up from germline, CDR1 is DFQATT and CDR2 is SNEGSKA (reference sequence). The CDR3 region has the DNA TGCAGTGCTAGAGTTTACAGTGAAGCTTTCTTT. Its translation: CSARVYSEAFF.

This rearrangement joins TRBV19 to TRBJ2-7, with TRBD2 identical over 10 bases. The CDR3 is made up of 13 amino acids. Germline values: CDR1 LNHDA, CDR2 SQIVND (reference sequence). The junction had 5 bases not matched to a gene; V was cut back by 10 bases and J by 2 bases. This CDR3 reads CATRTSGTYEQYF. CDR3 coding DNA: TGTGCCACCAGGACTAGCGGAACCTACGAGCAGTACTTC. Full variable domain (outside the CDR3, taken from reference TRBV19 and TRBJ2-7): DGGITQSPKYLFRKEGQNVTLSCEQNLNHDAMYWYRQDPGQGLRLIYYSQIVNDFQKGDIAEGYSVSREKKESFPLTVTSAQKNPTAFYLCATRTSGTYEQYFGPGTRLTVT.

The V and J genes are TRBV7-9 and TRBJ2-3; D remains unclear. Germline V CDR1 and CDR2: SEHNR, FQNEAQ (reference sequence). V shed 6 bases and J shed 4 bases, with 5 bases lying between them. The CDR3 has 11 amino acids. The CDR3 bases are TGTGCCAGCAGTGGAGCAGATACGCAGTATTTT. It is translated as CASSGADTQYF.

The chain recombines TRBV6-4 with TRBJ1-2; D is unclear. The CDR3 spans 14 residues. V shed 3 bases and J shed 4 bases, with 12 bases lying between them. Germline CDR1 MRHNA, CDR2 SNTAGT. The chain's CDR3 is CASSEEERSYGYTF. CDR3 nucleotides: TGTGCCAGCAGTGAGGAGGAGAGGAGCTATGGCTACACCTTC.

This rearrangement joins TRBV3-1 (or the pseudogene TRBV3-2) to TRBJ2-7; TRBD1 matches at 7 bases. Germline lookup yields CDR1 LGHDT and CDR2 YNNKEL (reference sequence). This CDR3 has 13 amino acids. V lost 5 bases to trimming and J lost 3 bases; unmatched junction nucleotides: 4. The CDR3 DNA is TGTGCCAGCAGCGTCCGGGACAGCTACGAGCAGTACTTC. Protein sequence: CASSVRDSYEQYF.

V gene TRBV19 combines with J gene TRBJ2-1; 7 bases fit TRBD2. The CDR3 is 14 amino acids. CDR1 is LNHDA, CDR2 SQIVND, per germline (reference sequence). V lost 9 bases to trimming and J lost 5 bases; unmatched junction nucleotides: 10. CDR3: CASRSGTTHNEQFF. The CDR3 DNA reads as TGTGCCAGCCGTTCCGGGACTACTCACAATGAGCAGTTCTTC.

This chain links TRBV10-1 with TRBJ2-3; D unclear. Germline V gene data show CDR1 as WNHNN and CDR2 as SYGVQD (reference sequence). Trimming shortened V by 0 bases and J by 0 bases, and 7 bases separated the two germline ends. This CDR3 is 15 amino acids long. The DNA for the CDR3 is TGCGCCAGCAGTGAGTCCTGGGGTAGCACAGATACGCAGTATTTT. Amino acid sequence: CASSESWGSTDTQYF.

V usage is TRBV5-1 and J usage is TRBJ2-3, with 11 bases fitting TRBD2. J gave up 5 bases and V 4 bases, and 3 bases lay outside the gene matches. The CDR3 has 14 residues. Germline CDR1 SGHRS, CDR2 YFSETQ. The DNA of the CDR3 is TGCGCCAGCAGCGAACTAGCGGGAGAAGATACGCAGTATTTT. This codes for CASSELAGEDTQYF.

CDR3 coding DNA: TGTGCCAGCAGCCGAGGGGGCACCACTGAAGCTTTCTTT. Translated: CASSRGGTTEAFF. J is TRBJ1-1 and V is TRBV9; the match to TRBD1 covers 7 bases. Germline V CDR1 and CDR2: SGDLS, YYNGEE. V was pared by 4 bases and J by 4 bases, with 4 bases of the junction left unmatched. The CDR3 is 13 amino acids.

The rearrangement joins TRBV19 to TRBJ2-5, with a weak D call TRBD2 (7 bases). V was clipped by 7 bases and J by 7 bases, with 19 bases between them. CDR1 is LNHDA and CDR2 is SQIVND in the germline V gene (reference sequence). This CDR3 is 14 amino acids long. CDR3 sequence: CASTSTGRVGTQYF. CDR3 nucleotides: TGTGCCAGTACTTCTACAGGGAGGGTCGGGACCCAGTACTTC.

V is TRBV28 and J is TRBJ2-3; D possibly uses TRBD1 or TRBD2 (6 bases each). Germline CDR1 MDHEN, CDR2 SYDVKM. V lost 6 bases and J lost 2, with 21 bases in between. The CDR3 length is 17 residues. The CDR3 protein is CASSLPTQGRYTDTQYF. The CDR3 region has the DNA TGTGCCAGCAGCCTCCCGACTCAGGGGAGGTACACAGATACGCAGTATTTT.

CDR3 residues: CASSQDPRRSIYEQYF. CDR3 nucleotide sequence: TGTGCCAGCAGCCAAGATCCGCGCAGGTCGATCTACGAGCAGTACTTC. V usage is TRBV14 and J usage is TRBJ2-7, with D unresolved. The CDR3 has 16 residues. V was pared by 0 bases and J by 3 bases, with 15 bases between. In germline, CDR1 is SGHDN, CDR2 FVKESK.

The chain combines TRBV6-1 with TRBJ2-7; D may be TRBD1 (6 bases). V lost 1 base, J lost 7 bases, and 14 bases lay in between. Germline V CDR1 and CDR2: MNHNS, SASEGT. This CDR3 region has 14 residues. CDR3 in amino acids: CASSEGSAGVEQYF. CDR3 coding DNA: TGTGCCAGCAGTGAAGGGTCCGCAGGGGTGGAGCAGTACTTC.

The chain employs TRBV9 and TRBJ2-7, with 9 bases identical to TRBD1. V was clipped by 0 bases and J by 3 bases; unmatched bases: 1. Germline V gene data show CDR1 as SGDLS and CDR2 as YYNGEE. The CDR3 sequence is 14 residues long. CDR3 loop: CASSVGDRVYEQYF. CDR3 bases: TGTGCCAGCAGCGTAGGGGACAGGGTCTACGAGCAGTACTTC.

The chain joins TRBV29-1 to TRBJ2-7; D possibly corresponds to TRBD2 (5 bases). The CDR3 has 12 amino acids. The V gene lost 3 bases and the J gene lost 3 bases, with 9 bases spanning the gap. Germline CDR1 SQVTM, CDR2 ANQGSEA. In DNA form, the CDR3 reads TGCAGCGTTGAGGACTGGAGCTACGAGCAGTACTTC. This codes for CSVEDWSYEQYF.

For the CDR3, the DNA is TGTGCCAGTACCCATGGAAACGGGATGAACACCGGGGAGCTGTTTTTT. It translates to CASTHGNGMNTGELFF. This chain uses TRBV19 with TRBJ2-2; the D gene is possibly TRBD2 (5 bases). Germline V CDR1 and CDR2: LNHDA, SQIVND (reference sequence). This CDR3 is built from 16 residues. Trimming removed 7 bases at V and 1 base at J, with 16 bases between.

The chain has TRBV11-2 and TRBJ2-1, with D maybe TRBD2 (7 bases). CDR3 size: 13 residues. Deletions cut 2 bases from V and 13 bases from J, with 15 bases between. In germline, CDR1 is SGHAT, CDR2 FQNNGV. CDR3 in amino acids: CASSLLRGAGQFF. The CDR3 DNA follows: TGTGCCAGCAGCTTACTTCGGGGGGCGGGTCAGTTCTTC.

This clone was seen a single time. The gene calls are TRBV28 and TRBJ2-3; the D is unclear. Germline V gene lookup returns CDR1 MDHEN and CDR2 SYDVKM. Trimming pared 7 bases from V and 2 bases from J, leaving 10 bases between. The CDR3 loop spans 13 amino acids. The CDR3 region is CASTGSYTDTQYF. The CDR3 DNA reads TGTGCCAGCACGGGCAGCTACACAGATACGCAGTATTTT.

This chain connects TRBV28 to TRBJ1-4; no firm D call. This CDR3 has 13 residues. V was cut by 3 bases and J by 8 bases, with 10 bases left in between. Germline lookup yields CDR1 MDHEN and CDR2 SYDVKM. CDR3 bases: TGTGCCAGCAGTTTTTATAGCCAAGAAAAACTGTTTTTT. This translates into CASSFYSQEKLFF.

CDR3 DNA: TGTGCCAGCAGTTTTGCAGGGAACTACAATGAGCAGTTCTTC. It codes for CASSFAGNYNEQFF. V and J are TRBV27 and TRBJ2-1; maybe TRBD1 (5 bases). The CDR3 contains 14 residues. The V gene lost 3 bases and the J gene lost 3 bases, with 9 bases spanning the gap. The germline gives CDR1 MNHEY, CDR2 SMNVEV (reference sequence).

The chain combines TRBV19 with TRBJ2-7; no clear D. The germline V and J ends were trimmed by 3 bases and 3 bases, with 9 bases remaining between them. The germline V gene has CDR1 LNHDA and CDR2 SQIVND (reference sequence). This CDR3 is built from 13 residues. CDR3 nucleotides: TGTGCCAGTAGTATTACGAATCTCTACGAGCAGTACTTC. Translating it yields CASSITNLYEQYF.